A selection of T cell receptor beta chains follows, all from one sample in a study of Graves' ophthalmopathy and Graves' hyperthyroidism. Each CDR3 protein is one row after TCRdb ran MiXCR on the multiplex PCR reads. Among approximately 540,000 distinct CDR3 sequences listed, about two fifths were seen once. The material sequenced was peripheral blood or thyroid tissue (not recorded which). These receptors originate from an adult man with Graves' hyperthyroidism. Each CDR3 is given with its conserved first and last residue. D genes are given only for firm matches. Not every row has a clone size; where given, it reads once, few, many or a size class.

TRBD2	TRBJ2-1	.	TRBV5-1	TGCGCCAGCAGCTTGGCCAGCGGGAGGGCCGGCAATGAGCAGTTCTTC	CASSLASGRAGNEQFF
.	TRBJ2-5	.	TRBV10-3	TGTGCCATCAGTGCTAGACCTGGTCAAGAGACCCAGTACTTC	CAISARPGQETQYF
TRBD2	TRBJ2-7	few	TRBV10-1	TGCGCCAGCAGTGAGAGCGGGAGCTCCTACGAGCAGTACTTC	CASSESGSSYEQYF
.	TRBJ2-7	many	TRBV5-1	TGCGCCAGCAGCTTATGGGGGGTCGACGAGCAGTACTTC	CASSLWGVDEQYF
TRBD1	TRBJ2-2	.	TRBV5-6	TGTGCCAGTAGACAGGGGGCACCGGGGGAGCTGTTTTTT	CASRQGAPGELFF
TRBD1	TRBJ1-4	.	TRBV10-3	TGTGCCATCAGTGCTACCACAGGGGGAGGTGATGAAAAACTGTTTTTT	CAISATTGGGDEKLFF
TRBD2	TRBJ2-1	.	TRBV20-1	TGCAGTATCCCAGTGGGGGGGAGGAATGAGCAGTTCTTC	CSIPVGGRNEQFF
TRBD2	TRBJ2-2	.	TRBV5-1	TGCGCCAGCAGCTTGCTAACTAGCGGGACCGGGGAGCTGTTTTTT	CASSLLTSGTGELFF
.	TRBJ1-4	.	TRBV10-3	TGTGCCATCAGTGAGTCCGCGGGGGGGCTTAGCAATGAAAAACTGTTTTTT	CAISESAGGLSNEKLFF
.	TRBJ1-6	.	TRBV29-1	TGCAGCTTAAGGCCCAGGGACCATAATTCACCCCTCCACTTT	CSLRPRDHNSPLHF
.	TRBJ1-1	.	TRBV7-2	TGTGCCTGGAGTGTACTAGGGCAGGGCCAAAACACTGAAGCTTTCTTT	CAWSVLGQGQNTEAFF
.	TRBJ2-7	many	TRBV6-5	TGTGCCAGCAGTTACTCGGGGGGCACTTACGAGCAGTACTTC	CASSYSGGTYEQYF
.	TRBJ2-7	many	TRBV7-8	TGTGCCAGCAGCTTAGTCAGTAGCGACCCCTACGAGCAGTACTTC	CASSLVSSDPYEQYF
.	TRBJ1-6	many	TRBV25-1	TGTGCCAGCAAGGACGCGAACCAATCACCCCTCCACTTT	CASKDANQSPLHF
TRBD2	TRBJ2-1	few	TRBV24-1	TGTGCCACCAGCTCGACTAGCGGGAGGGCCCAAGCGACCTACAATGAGCAGTTCTTC	CATSSTSGRAQATYNEQFF
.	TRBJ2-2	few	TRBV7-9	TGCGCCAGCAGCCAAGTCCATATGAACACCGGGGAGCTGTTTTTT	CASSQVHMNTGELFF
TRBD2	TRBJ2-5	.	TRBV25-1	TGTGCCAGCAGTGGGACTAGCGGGGCACCCCAAGAGACCCAGTACTTC	CASSGTSGAPQETQYF
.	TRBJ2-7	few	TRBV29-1	TGCAGCTTGGCGGGATACGAGCAGTACTTC	CSLAGYEQYF
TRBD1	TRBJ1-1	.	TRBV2	TGTGCCAGCACCGCCGGGACAGCGAACACTGAAGCTTTCTTT	CASTAGTANTEAFF
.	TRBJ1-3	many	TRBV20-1	TGCAGTGCTAGAGTTGGGACGTTCTCTGGAAACACCATATATTTT	CSARVGTFSGNTIYF
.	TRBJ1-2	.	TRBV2	TGTGCTACGCTACGACAGCGGAACTATGGCTACACCTTC	CATLRQRNYGYTF
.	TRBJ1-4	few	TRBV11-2	TGTGCCAGCAGCCAATACCCGACAGTTGCAACTAATGAAAAACTGTTTTTT	CASSQYPTVATNEKLFF
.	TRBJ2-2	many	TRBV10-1	TGCGCCAGCAGTGTTAAGGGAACCGGGGAGCTGTTTTTT	CASSVKGTGELFF
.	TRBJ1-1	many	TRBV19	TGTGCCAGTAGTATCGGATCCACTGAAGCTTTCTTT	CASSIGSTEAFF
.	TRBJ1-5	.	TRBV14	TGTGCCAGCAGCCAAAACCCGTGGGGGCCCCAGCATTTT	CASSQNPWGPQHF
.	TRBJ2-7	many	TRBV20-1	TGCAGTGCTAGGGACGGATACTCCTACGAGCAGTACTTC	CSARDGYSYEQYF
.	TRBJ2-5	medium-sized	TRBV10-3	TGTGCCATCAGTGAGGGCTTCTCCGAGCAAGAGACCCAGTACTTC	CAISEGFSEQETQYF